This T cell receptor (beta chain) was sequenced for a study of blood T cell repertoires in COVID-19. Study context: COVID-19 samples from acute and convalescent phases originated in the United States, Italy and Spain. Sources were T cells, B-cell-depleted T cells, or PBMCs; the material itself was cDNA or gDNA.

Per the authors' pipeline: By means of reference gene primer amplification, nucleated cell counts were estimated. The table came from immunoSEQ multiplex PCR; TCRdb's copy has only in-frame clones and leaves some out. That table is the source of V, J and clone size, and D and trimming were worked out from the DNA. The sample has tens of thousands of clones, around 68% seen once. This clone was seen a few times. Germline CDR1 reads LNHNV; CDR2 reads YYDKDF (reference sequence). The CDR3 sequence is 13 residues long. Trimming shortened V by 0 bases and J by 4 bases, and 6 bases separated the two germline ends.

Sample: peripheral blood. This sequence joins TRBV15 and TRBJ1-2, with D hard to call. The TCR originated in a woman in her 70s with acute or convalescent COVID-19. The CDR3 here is CATSRDSRYGYTF. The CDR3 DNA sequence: TGTGCCACCAGCAGAGATAGCCGCTATGGCTACACCTTC.